This entry describes one TCR beta chain. No cognate antigen has been identified for it. Per-base quality was not reported, and no clone a single base away is much larger than it. This specimen belongs to a study of cytomegalovirus exposure and HLA in healthy donors (dated by TCRdb to 2015 to 2018). Background on the whole study: An earlier analysis of under 600 of the donors reported 250 to 350 Gb of sequence data and some 120 million unique TCR beta sequences from 150 million to 200 million T cells. An early release that covered around 590 HLA-typed donors contained about 290 gigabases of sequencing data and tens of millions of unique TCR sequences. Of the roughly 400 genotyped donors, approximately 83% fell in the genetic ancestry cluster associated with self-reported Caucasian donors. The aim of the study was to test whether cataloging public T cell receptors could identify signatures of past pathogen exposure. The T cell repertoires of several hundred subjects were profiled by immunosequencing and related to cytomegalovirus serostatus. Along with the roughly 670-subject first cohort, a separate validation cohort of over 90 different subjects was used. To predict cytomegalovirus infection status, the study brought together high-throughput TCR immunosequencing, statistical association of individual TCRs with disease status, and machine learning. In a later analysis, previously published TCR beta repertoires from roughly 710 donors were re-analyzed and high-resolution HLA genotyping was added so that TCR occurrence patterns could be studied. The later analysis used no new phenotypic data to find candidate immune exposures, relying instead on TCR beta sequences and their occurrence across donors. An earlier analysis of some 500 of the donors applied high-throughput TCR beta sequencing to assess whether each TCR beta V gene segment acted as functional or pseudogenic. Alongside the repertoire data, information on donor age, sex, ethnicity and CMV serostatus was compiled. In a later genetic analysis, genome-wide SNP genotypes for about 55% of the roughly 670 donors were used, and that subset was treated as a discovery cohort. All discovery cohort repertoires had been generated on a single sequencing platform. Class I and class II HLA loci were covered by the typing at four-digit resolution. Typing coverage varied by locus: roughly 629-630 donors for A, B, C, DRB1 and DQB1; roughly 520 for DQA1; approximately 610 for DPA1; fewer than 480 for DPB1. Four to six DR-DQ haplotypes were handled as single units for association and clustering because linkage in the cohort was strong. Among several hundred genotyped donors of the cohort, an average of around 240,000 unique TCR beta nucleotide sequences was sequenced per donor, of which about 19% were non-productive.

The library was produced with the immunoSEQ multiplex PCR assay. The multiplex PCR relied on a mix of 60 forward primers for TCR Vbeta segments and 13 reverse primers for TCR Jbeta segments. A multiplex PCR assay on genomic DNA amplified the CDR3 region of rearranged TCR beta genes. The Illumina HiSeq System was used to sequence the amplified TCR beta libraries as 87-base-pair reads. The study's own analysis went as follows. In a later analysis, about 80 million unique TCR beta chains were counted across the approximately 640 repertoires, and roughly 11 million of these chains were shared by at least two donors. Raw reads were error-corrected and collapsed into unique sequences by a nearest-neighbor algorithm in which closely related sequences were merged to remove PCR and sequencing errors. V, D and J gene segments were assigned by aligning CDR3 sequences to IMGT reference sequences. Each retained sequence needed at least a six-nucleotide match to both a V gene segment and a J gene segment. A rearrangement counted as productive if the CDR3 had no stop codons and remained in frame with V and J, and every other rearrangement counted as non-productive. Following IMGT convention, CDR3 was defined as the stretch from the second conserved V-encoded cysteine up to the conserved J-encoded phenylalanine. In an earlier analysis of more than 550 of the donors, sequences lacking an unambiguous match to a single V gene segment were excluded. An earlier analysis of 450 to 650 of the donors called V segments functional above 56.7% productive rearrangements and segregating when the between-donor standard deviation exceeded 5%. A statistical classification framework was built to diagnose cytomegalovirus status from the catalog of TCR beta chain sequences. In a later analysis, V and J genes were assigned by comparing TCR nucleotide sequences against IMGT/GENE-DB human TR gene sequences. In a later analysis, CDR3 sequences and most-parsimonious VDJ recombination scenarios were assigned using the TCRdist pipeline. In a later analysis, each TCR beta chain was defined by its CDR3 amino acid sequence together with its V-gene family, and reads lacking a unique V-gene family were excluded. As a way to deal with suspected cross-contamination and a sequencing artifact, a later analysis dropped 592 nucleotide sequences that were highly shared and had low generation probability. For each public chain, a later analysis derived a clonal expansion index from normalized ranks of inferred template counts within each repertoire. In a later analysis, generation probabilities were computed using a VDJ recombination model fitted to out-of-frame rearrangements, and the results were checked against IGoR. In a later analysis, hypergeometric tests were used to score TCR-TCR, TCR-HLA and TCR-CMV co-occurrence, with a repertoire-size bias correction applied to TCR pairs. In a later analysis, false discovery rates were estimated by permuting HLA or CMV assignments 20 times. In a later analysis, co-occurring TCRs were grouped using DBSCAN, and TCRdist sequence similarity was added for clustering within HLA-allele-positive subsets. Repertoires with fewer than 30,000 or more than 120,000 public chains were left out of co-occurrence clustering, as were about 5 repertoires with anomalous nucleotide sharing. TCRdb provides this immuneACCESS table in a form limited to in-frame rearrangements. Some clones are lacking; in checked studies, under half of them reflect an unresolved V gene, and why the rest are absent is not known. V and J calls and clone size come straight from that table; D and trimming were deduced from the DNA. In this sample the table shows more than 90,000 clones, 60% to 80% of which occur a single time. The ten largest clones capture around 5.2% of the sample.

From a lookup of the germline V gene, CDR1 and CDR2 are SGHRS and YFSETQ. From the cysteine through the phenylalanine, the CDR3 covers 13 amino acids. Here the CDR3 DNA is all that survives: 39 bases in frame from base 1. The cohort consisted of approximately 690 healthy bone marrow donors. At the time of sampling, all cohort members were nominally healthy, though unrecorded immune exposures were likely present. The donor was CMV seropositive and was included in the group of approximately 310 seropositive cohort members. Each donor provided a peripheral blood sample, and peripheral blood mononuclear cells were used for TCR beta sequencing. Genomic DNA was extracted from the blood cell samples with the Qiagen DNeasy Blood Extraction Kit. The study at large found these results: Some 15 rarely observed V segments, including chromosome 9 orphons, were excluded from the earlier analysis of about 610 of the donors because counts were too low. CMV serostatus was the only immune exposure information available for the cohort. V-gene and J-gene trimming of TCR beta chains was associated with a missense DCLRE1C variant in a later genetic analysis, and the association was replicated in an independent cohort. A later analysis found that HLA-associated TCR beta chains were more clonally expanded and had lower generation probabilities than equally common non-associated chains. According to the authors, the approach could potentially be generalized to other disease states and immunological phenotypes. Across donors, most TCR sequences were observed very rarely, whereas some public TCRs were present in many individuals. When HLA alleles, especially DR and DQ, strongly co-occurred, attributing TCR associations to individual alleles was difficult. Some IMGT-functional V segments, including TRBV6-2 and TRBV6-3, could not be distinguished by the 87-base-pair reads and were therefore excluded. In a later analysis, most CMV-associated TCR beta chains were found to appear HLA-restricted, with HLA associations seemingly driven largely by CMV exposure. In a later analysis, TCR association rates were found to vary across HLA loci, with the most associated TCRs seen for DRB1 alleles and the fewest for HLA-C alleles. The presence/absence analyses assumed that sequencing depth was roughly uniform across donors, and that assumption may not be true. Because some donors lacked HLA typing at each locus, the association tests relied only on the typed subset. The study gave a list of about 170 TCR beta chains associated with cytomegalovirus. A later analysis associated some 17,000 TCR beta sequences with specific HLA alleles at a false discovery rate of 0.05. A later analysis reported that several top co-occurrence clusters appeared linked to parvovirus B19, influenza, CMV and Epstein-Barr virus. Only TCR beta chains were sequenced in this cohort, and the absence of alpha or paired-chain data limited detectable features. Broadly in line with IMGT annotations, most TCR beta V segments showed up in productive rearrangements about 87% or about 30% of the time in an earlier analysis of roughly 590 of the donors. Linkage disequilibrium might explain the correlated functional status among segregating V segments, but an unknown experimental factor could not be excluded. The classifier was reported to diagnose cytomegalovirus status with high specificity and sensitivity in both the original and validation cohorts. A group of highly shared sequence variants was considered likely to be a technical artifact of the sequencing pipeline. According to a later genetic analysis, donors in an Asian-associated ancestry cluster had fewer N-insertions in productive TCRs than the roughly 660-donor mean. In vitro tests confirmed that a few of the cytomegalovirus-associated TCR beta chains recognize cytomegalovirus antigens. A further reported finding was that TCR beta sequences accurately predicted the HLA-A and HLA-B alleles for most subjects in the first cohort.

The sequenced sample was PBMCs. The chain employs TRBV5-1 and TRBJ2-5, with no reliable assignment of the D segment. The J call may be wrong; the DNA end is better matched by TRBJ2-7. This TCR derives from a man aged 50-60 years in good health and CMV-seropositive. The CDR3: CASSLGSSYEQYF. The bases read TGCGCCAGCAGCTTGGGAAGTTCCTACGAGCAGTACTTC.